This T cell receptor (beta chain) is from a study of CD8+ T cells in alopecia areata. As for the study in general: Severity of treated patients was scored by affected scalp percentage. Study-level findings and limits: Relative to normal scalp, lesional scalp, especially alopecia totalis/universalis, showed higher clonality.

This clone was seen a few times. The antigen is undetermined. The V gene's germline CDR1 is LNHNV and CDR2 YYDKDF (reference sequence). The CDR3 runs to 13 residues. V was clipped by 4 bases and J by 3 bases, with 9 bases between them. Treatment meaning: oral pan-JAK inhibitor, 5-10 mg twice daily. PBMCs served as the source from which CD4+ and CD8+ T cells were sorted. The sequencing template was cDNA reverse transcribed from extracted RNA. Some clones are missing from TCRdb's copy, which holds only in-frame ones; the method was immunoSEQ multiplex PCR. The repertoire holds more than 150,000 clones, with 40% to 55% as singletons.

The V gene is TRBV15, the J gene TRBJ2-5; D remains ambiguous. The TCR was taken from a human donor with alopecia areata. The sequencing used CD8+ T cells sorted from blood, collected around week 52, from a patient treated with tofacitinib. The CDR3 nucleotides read TGTGCCACCAGCACTCAATTGAAAGAGACCCAGTACTTC. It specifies CATSTQLKETQYF. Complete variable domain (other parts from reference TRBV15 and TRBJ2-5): DAMVIQNPRYQVTQFGKPVTLSCSQTLNHNVMYWYQQKSSQAPKLLFHYYDKDFNNEADTPDNFQSRRPNTSFCFLDIRSPGLGDTAMYLCATSTQLKETQYFGPGTRLLVL.